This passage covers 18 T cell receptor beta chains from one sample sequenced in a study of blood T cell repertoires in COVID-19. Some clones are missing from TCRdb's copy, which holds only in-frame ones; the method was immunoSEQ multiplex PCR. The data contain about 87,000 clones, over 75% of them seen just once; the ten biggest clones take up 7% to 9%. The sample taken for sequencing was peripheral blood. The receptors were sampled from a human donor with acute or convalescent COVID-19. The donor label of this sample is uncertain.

The CDR3 sequence is CATSDPLTSGPTQYF. CDR3 sequence (DNA): TGTGCCACCAGTGATCCCCTAACTAGCGGCCCAACCCAGTACTTC. The genes are TRBV24-1 and TRBJ2-5; 8 bases fit TRBD2. The length of the CDR3 is 15 residues. Trimming removed 3 bases from V and 8 bases from J; junction bases left unmatched: 10. Germline V gene lookup returns CDR1 KGHDR and CDR2 SFDVKD.

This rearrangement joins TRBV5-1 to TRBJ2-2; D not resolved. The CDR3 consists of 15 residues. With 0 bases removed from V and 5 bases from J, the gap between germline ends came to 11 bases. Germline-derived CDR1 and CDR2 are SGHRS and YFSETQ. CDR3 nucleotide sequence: TGCGCCAGCAGCTTGGGAAACGAACAGACCGGGGAGCTGTTTTTT. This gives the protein CASSLGNEQTGELFF.

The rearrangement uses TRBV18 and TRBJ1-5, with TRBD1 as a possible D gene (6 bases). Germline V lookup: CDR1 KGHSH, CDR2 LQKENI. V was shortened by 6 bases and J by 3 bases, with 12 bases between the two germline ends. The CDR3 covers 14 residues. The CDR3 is CASSQGQNNQPQHF. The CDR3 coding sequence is TGTGCCAGCTCCCAAGGACAGAACAATCAGCCCCAGCATTTT.

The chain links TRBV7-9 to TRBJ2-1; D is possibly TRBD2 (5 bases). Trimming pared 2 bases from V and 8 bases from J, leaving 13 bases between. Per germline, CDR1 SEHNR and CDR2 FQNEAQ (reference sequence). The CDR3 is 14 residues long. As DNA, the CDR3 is TGTGCCAGCAGCTTATCACCGGACTGGGATGAGCAGTTCTTC. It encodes CASSLSPDWDEQFF.

The CDR3 loop is CASSPRGFQTGANVLTF. Here the CDR3 DNA reads TGCGCCAGCTCTCCCAGAGGGTTCCAAACTGGGGCCAACGTCCTGACTTTC. The rearrangement joins TRBV5-1 to TRBJ2-6, with D perhaps TRBD2 (5 bases). This CDR3 comprises 17 residues. The germline V and J ends were trimmed by 7 bases and 2 bases, with 19 bases remaining between them. Per the germline V gene, CDR1 is SGHRS and CDR2 is YFSETQ.

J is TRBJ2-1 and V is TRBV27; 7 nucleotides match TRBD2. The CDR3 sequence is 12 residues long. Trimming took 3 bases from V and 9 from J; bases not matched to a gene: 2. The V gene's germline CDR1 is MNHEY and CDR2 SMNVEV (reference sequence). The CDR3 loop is CASSFWGGEQFF. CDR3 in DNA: TGTGCCAGCAGTTTTTGGGGGGGTGAGCAGTTCTTC.

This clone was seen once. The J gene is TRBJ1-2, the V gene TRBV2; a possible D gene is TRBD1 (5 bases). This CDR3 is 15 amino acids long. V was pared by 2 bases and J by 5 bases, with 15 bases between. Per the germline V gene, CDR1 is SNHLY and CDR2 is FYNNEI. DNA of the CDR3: TGTGCCAGCAGTGAAACTTGGGGCAGGGATTATGGCTACACCTTC. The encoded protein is CASSETWGRDYGYTF.

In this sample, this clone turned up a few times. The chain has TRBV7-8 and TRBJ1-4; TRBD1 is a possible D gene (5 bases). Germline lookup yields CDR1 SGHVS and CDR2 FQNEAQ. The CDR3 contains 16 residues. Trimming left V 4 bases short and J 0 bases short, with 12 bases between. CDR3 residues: CASSSEQGTTNEKLFF. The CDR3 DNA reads TGTGCCAGCAGCTCCGAGCAGGGAACAACTAATGAAAAACTGTTTTTT.

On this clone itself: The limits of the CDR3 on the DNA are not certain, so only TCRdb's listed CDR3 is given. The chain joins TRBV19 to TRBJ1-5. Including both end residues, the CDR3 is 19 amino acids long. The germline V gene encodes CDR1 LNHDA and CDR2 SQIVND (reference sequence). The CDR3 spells CARVWGAGVYICGNQPQHF.

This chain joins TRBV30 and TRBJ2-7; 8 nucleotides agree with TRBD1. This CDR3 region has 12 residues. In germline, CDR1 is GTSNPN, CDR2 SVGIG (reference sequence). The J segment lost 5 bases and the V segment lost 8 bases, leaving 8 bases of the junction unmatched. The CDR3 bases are TGTGCCGTAAGGACAGGGAACAACGAGCAGTACTTC. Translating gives CAVRTGNNEQYF.

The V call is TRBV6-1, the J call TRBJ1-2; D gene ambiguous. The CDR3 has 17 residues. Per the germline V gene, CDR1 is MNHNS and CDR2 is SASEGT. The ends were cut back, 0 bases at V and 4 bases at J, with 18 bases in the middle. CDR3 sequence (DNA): TGTGCCAGCAGTGAAGCGGACTGGGGAACCTATGGCTATGGCTACACCTTC. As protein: CASSEADWGTYGYGYTF.

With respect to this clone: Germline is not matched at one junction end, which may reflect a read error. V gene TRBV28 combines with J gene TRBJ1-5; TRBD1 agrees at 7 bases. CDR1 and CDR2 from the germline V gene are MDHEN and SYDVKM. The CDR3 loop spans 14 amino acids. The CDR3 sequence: CAGRQGFSNQPQHF. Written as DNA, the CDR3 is TGTGCCGGCAGACAGGGATTTAGCAATCAGCCCCAGCATTTT.

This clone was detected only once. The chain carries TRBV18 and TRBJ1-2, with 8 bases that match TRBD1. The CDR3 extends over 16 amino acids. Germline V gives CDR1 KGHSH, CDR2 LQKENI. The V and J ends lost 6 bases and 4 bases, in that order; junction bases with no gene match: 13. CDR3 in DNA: TGTGCCAGCTCGGTACAAAACAGGGGGAAGCTCTATGGCTACACCTTC. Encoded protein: CASSVQNRGKLYGYTF. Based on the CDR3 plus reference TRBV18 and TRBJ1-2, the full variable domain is NAGVMQNPRHLVRRRGQEARLRCSPMKGHSHVYWYRQLPEEGLKFMVYLQKENIIDESGMPKERFSAEFPKEGPSILRIQQVVRGDSAAYFCASSVQNRGKLYGYTFGSGTRLTVV.

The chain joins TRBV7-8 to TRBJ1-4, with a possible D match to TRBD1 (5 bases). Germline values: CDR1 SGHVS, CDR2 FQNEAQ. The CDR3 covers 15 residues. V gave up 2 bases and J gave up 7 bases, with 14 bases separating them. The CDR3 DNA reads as TGTGCCAGCAGCTTACGGGGGTCGGGATTTGAAAAACTGTTTTTT. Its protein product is CASSLRGSGFEKLFF. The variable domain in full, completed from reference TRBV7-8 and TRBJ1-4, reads GAGVSQSPRYKVAKRGQDVALRCDPISGHVSLFWYQQALGQGPEFLTYFQNEAQLDKSGLPSDRFFAERPEGSVSTLKIQRTQQEDSAVYLCASSLRGSGFEKLFFGSGTQLSVL.

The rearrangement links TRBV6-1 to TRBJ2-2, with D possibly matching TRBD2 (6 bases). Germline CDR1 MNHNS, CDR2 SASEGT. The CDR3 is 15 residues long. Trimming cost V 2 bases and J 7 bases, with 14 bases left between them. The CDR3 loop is CASSESGGMVGELFF. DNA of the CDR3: TGTGCCAGCAGTGAATCCGGGGGTATGGTCGGGGAGCTGTTTTTT.

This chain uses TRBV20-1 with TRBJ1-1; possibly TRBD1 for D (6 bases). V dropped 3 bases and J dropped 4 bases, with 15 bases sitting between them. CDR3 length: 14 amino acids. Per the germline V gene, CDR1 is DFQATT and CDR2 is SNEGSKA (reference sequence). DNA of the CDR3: TGCAGTGCTAGTTCTGGGCCAGGGGTCACTGAAGCTTTCTTT. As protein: CSASSGPGVTEAFF.

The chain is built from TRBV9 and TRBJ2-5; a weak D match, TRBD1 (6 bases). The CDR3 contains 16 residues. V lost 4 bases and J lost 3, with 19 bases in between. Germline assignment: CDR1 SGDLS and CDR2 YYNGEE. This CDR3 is CASSPGDRRTKETQYF. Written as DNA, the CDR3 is TGTGCCAGCAGCCCCGGAGACAGGAGGACGAAAGAGACCCAGTACTTC.

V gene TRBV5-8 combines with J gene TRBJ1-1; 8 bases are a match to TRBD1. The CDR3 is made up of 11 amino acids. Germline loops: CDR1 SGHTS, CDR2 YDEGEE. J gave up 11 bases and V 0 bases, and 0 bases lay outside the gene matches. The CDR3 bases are TGTGCCAGCAGCTTGGGACAGGGGGCTTTCTTT. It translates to CASSLGQGAFF.